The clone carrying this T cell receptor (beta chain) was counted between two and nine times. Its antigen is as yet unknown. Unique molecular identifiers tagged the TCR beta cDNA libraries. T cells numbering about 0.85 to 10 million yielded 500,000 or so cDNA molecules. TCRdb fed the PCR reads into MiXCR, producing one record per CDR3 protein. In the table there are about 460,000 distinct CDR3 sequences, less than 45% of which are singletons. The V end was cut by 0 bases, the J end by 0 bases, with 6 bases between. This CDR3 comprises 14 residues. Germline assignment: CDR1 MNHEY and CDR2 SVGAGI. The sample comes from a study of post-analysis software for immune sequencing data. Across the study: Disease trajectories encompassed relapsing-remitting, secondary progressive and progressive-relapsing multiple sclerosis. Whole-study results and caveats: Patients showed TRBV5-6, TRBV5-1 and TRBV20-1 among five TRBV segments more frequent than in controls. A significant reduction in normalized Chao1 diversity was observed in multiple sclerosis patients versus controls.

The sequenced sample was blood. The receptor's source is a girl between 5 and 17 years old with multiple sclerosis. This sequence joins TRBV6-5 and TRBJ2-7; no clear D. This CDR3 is CASSYSSVSYEQYF. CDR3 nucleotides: TGTGCCAGCAGTTACTCTTCAGTCTCCTACGAGCAGTACTTC.